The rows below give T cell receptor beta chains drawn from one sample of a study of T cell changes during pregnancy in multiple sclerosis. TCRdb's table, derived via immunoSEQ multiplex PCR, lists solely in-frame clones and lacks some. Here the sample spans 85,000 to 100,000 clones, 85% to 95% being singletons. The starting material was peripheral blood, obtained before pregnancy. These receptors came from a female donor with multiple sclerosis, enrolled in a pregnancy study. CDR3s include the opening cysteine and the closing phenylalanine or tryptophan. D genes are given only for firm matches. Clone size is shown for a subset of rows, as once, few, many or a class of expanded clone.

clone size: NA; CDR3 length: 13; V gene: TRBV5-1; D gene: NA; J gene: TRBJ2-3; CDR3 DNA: TGCGCCAGCAGCTTGGCCTCGGCAGATACGCAGTATTTT; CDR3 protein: CASSLASADTQYF
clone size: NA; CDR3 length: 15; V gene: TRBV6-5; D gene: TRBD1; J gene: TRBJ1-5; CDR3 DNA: TGTGCCAGCAGTTCCCGGAAGGGGGCAGGTCAGCCCCAGCATTTT; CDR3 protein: CASSSRKGAGQPQHF
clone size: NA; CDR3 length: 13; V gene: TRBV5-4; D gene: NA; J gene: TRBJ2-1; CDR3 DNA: TGTGCCAGCAGCTTTGACCAGGGCGATGAGCAGTTCTTC; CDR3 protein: CASSFDQGDEQFF
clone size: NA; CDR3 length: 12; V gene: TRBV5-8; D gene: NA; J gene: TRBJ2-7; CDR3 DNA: TGTGCCAGCGCACAGGGTCCCTACGAGCAGTACTTC; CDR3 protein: CASAQGPYEQYF
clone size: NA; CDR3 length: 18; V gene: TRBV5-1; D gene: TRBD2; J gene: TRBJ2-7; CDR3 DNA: TGCGCCAGCAGCTTTTCCGGGACTAGCGGGGCCTGGGACTACGAGCAGTACTTC; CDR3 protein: CASSFSGTSGAWDYEQYF
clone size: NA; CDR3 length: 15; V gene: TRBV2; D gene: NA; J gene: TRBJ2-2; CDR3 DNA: TGTGCCAGCAGTGGGGCTAACCCTAACACCGGGGAGCTGTTTTTT; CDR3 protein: CASSGANPNTGELFF
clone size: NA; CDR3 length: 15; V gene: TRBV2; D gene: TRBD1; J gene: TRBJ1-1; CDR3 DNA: TGTGCCAGCAGTGGGTGGGACAGGCGAATCACTGAAGCTTTCTTT; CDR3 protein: CASSGWDRRITEAFF
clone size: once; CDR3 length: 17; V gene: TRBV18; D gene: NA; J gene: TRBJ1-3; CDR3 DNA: TGTGCCAGCTCAGATACCGGGTCTCCTGGCCGTGGAAACACCATATATTTT; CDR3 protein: CASSDTGSPGRGNTIYF
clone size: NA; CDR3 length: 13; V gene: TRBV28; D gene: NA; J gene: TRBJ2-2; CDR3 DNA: TGTGCCAGCCTAGGAAGAAACACCGGGGAGCTGTTTTTT; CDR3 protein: CASLGRNTGELFF
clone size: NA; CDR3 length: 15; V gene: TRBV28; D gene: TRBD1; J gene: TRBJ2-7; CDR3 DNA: TGTGCCAGCAGTCTTCCGACAGGGGCGGGGAGCGAGCAGTACTTC; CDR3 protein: CASSLPTGAGSEQYF
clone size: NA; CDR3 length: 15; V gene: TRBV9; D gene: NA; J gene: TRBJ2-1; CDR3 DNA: TGTGCCAGCAGCTTACGAGGAGAGAGGGACAATGAGCAGTTCTTC; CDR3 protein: CASSLRGERDNEQFF
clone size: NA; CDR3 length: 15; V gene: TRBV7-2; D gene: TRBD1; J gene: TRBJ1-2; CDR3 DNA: TGTGCCAGCAGCTTAAAAGGGACAGGGGGCGGGGGCTACACCTTC; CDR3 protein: CASSLKGTGGGGYTF
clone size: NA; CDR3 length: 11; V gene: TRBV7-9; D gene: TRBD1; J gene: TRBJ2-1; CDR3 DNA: TGTGCCAGCAGTTTGGGGACAGGGAAGTTCTTC; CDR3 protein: CASSLGTGKFF